These 12 T cell receptor beta chains came from one sample sequenced in a study of long-term antiretroviral therapy in people with HIV. Running of the v3.0 immunoSEQ assay took place at survey level. The protocol was immunoSEQ multiplex PCR, while the TCRdb copy is restricted to in-frame clones and leaves out a portion. The table has some 8,900 clones, roughly 79% seen once; the top ten hold 20%. Here the sequenced sample was unsorted PBMCs, taken 1.8 years before starting antiretroviral therapy. Receptors were obtained from a man in his forties with HIV.

The chain uses TRBV12-5 and TRBJ1-2; D uncertain. The germline CDR1 and CDR2 sequences are LGHNT and FRNRAP. Deletions cut 0 bases from V and 8 bases from J, with 16 bases between. The CDR3 is made up of 15 amino acids. The CDR3 nucleotides read TGTGCTAGTGGTTTGGTACGGGCAGGACCCTACGGCTACACCTTC. This sequence encodes CASGLVRAGPYGYTF.

The V gene is TRBV5-7, the J gene TRBJ1-2; D is unresolved. TRBV5-7 is marked as an open reading frame, function uncertain. This CDR3 is 14 amino acids long. Trimming removed 3 bases from V and 8 bases from J, with 17 bases in between. The CDR3 DNA sequence: TGTGCCAGCAGCTATAGACGGAGACTAGAGGGCTACACCTTC. Translation: CASSYRRRLEGYTF.

This rearrangement joins TRBV30 to TRBJ1-6, with D unresolved. CDR3 length equals 16 residues. The V end was cut by 3 bases, the J end by 8 bases, with 20 bases between. Germline V gene sequence: CDR1 GTSNPN, CDR2 SVGIG (reference sequence). The CDR3: CAWRDYEAPVYSPLHF. Here the CDR3 DNA reads TGTGCCTGGAGGGACTATGAGGCCCCGGTGTATTCACCCCTCCACTTT.

The rearrangement uses TRBV7-2 and TRBJ2-7; D possibly uses TRBD1 or TRBD2 (7 bases each). The germline V gene has CDR1 SGHTA and CDR2 FQGNSA. V lost 4 bases and J 4 bases, leaving 11 bases between the germline ends. This CDR3 is built from 13 residues. CDR3 sequence: CASSSQGGYEQYF. The CDR3 region has the DNA TGTGCCAGCAGCTCGCAGGGGGGGTACGAGCAGTACTTC. Complete variable domain (other parts from reference TRBV7-2 and TRBJ2-7): GAGVSQSPSNKVTEKGKDVELRCDPISGHTALYWYRQSLGQGLEFLIYFQGNSAPDKSGLPSDRFSAERTGGSVSTLTIQRTQQEDSAVYLCASSSQGGYEQYFGPGTRLTVT.

CDR3 region: CASSWGTGDEQYF. The CDR3 DNA is TGTGCCAGCAGCTGGGGGACAGGGGATGAGCAGTACTTC. The chain carries TRBV5-4 and TRBJ2-7; 10 bases line up with TRBD1. CDR1 SGHNT and CDR2 YYREEE come from the germline V gene (reference sequence). V trimming: 3 bases; J trimming: 7 bases; junction bases outside the gene matches: 4. The CDR3 length is 13 residues.

The V and J genes are TRBV5-1 and TRBJ2-5, with a possible D match to TRBD2 (5 bases). The CDR3 runs to 14 residues. Germline lookup yields CDR1 SGHRS and CDR2 YFSETQ. V was cut by 2 bases and J by 5 bases, with 13 bases left in between. The DNA of the CDR3 is TGCGCCAGCAGCTTAAAACCCGGGGATGAGACCCAGTACTTC. Its translation: CASSLKPGDETQYF.

In this sample, this clone turned up a few times. This sequence joins TRBV19 and TRBJ1-2, with TRBD1 as a possible D gene (5 bases). Trimming removed 6 bases at V and 4 bases at J, with 15 bases between. CDR1 is LNHDA, CDR2 SQIVND, per germline (reference sequence). There are 14 residues in the CDR3. The CDR3 is CASSNPERGYGYTF. The CDR3 region has the DNA TGTGCCAGTAGCAATCCCGAGAGGGGCTATGGCTACACCTTC. Variable domain in full (rest from reference TRBV19 and TRBJ1-2): DGGITQSPKYLFRKEGQNVTLSCEQNLNHDAMYWYRQDPGQGLRLIYYSQIVNDFQKGDIAEGYSVSREKKESFPLTVTSAQKNPTAFYLCASSNPERGYGYTFGSGTRLTVV.

The V and J genes are TRBV2 and TRBJ2-3; D is possibly TRBD1 (5 bases). Trimming took 3 bases from V and 2 from J, leaving 12 bases between them. The CDR3 runs 15 residues. From germline, CDR1 is SNHLY and CDR2 FYNNEI. DNA for the CDR3: TGTGCCAGCAGTGATTCGACAGACCCCACAGATACGCAGTATTTT. Translating gives CASSDSTDPTDTQYF. The full variable domain, its missing parts supplied by reference TRBV2 and TRBJ2-3, is EPEVTQTPSHQVTQMGQEVILRCVPISNHLYFYWYRQILGQKVEFLVSFYNNEISEKSEIFDDQFSVERPDGSNFTLKIRSTKLEDSAMYFCASSDSTDPTDTQYFGPGTRLTVL.

The V gene is TRBV30, the J gene TRBJ1-5; a possible D gene is TRBD1 (5 bases). Germline CDR1 is GTSNPN and CDR2 is SVGIG (reference sequence). The CDR3 is 13 amino acids. The ends were cut back, 3 bases at V and 3 bases at J, with 9 bases in the middle. The CDR3 is CAWSAGYNQPQHF. In nucleotides, the CDR3 is TGTGCCTGGAGCGCAGGGTACAATCAGCCCCAGCATTTT.

The DNA of the CDR3 is TGTGCCAGCAGCTTAGTGGGGGATCAGCCCCAGCATTTT. It specifies CASSLVGDQPQHF. The chain carries TRBV11-2 and TRBJ1-5; the D gene is possibly TRBD1 (5 bases). Per germline, CDR1 SGHAT and CDR2 FQNNGV. The CDR3 runs to 13 residues. V dropped 1 base and J dropped 5 bases, with 6 bases sitting between them.

This clone was observed a single time. The J gene is TRBJ1-1, the V gene TRBV6-5; D possibly corresponds to TRBD1 (5 bases). With 7 bases removed from V and 5 bases from J, the gap between germline ends came to 20 bases. Germline V gene sequence: CDR1 MNHEY, CDR2 SVGAGI. This CDR3 comprises 15 residues. CDR3 DNA sequence: TGTGCCAGCACCCACTTGGTCCCAGGGAAGACTGAAGCTTTCTTT. Amino acids: CASTHLVPGKTEAFF.

This clone was seen more than once but under ten times. This sequence joins TRBV4-2 and TRBJ2-3; 8 nucleotides agree with TRBD2. CDR3 length: 17 amino acids. Per germline, CDR1 LGHNA and CDR2 YNFKEQ. V shed 0 bases, J shed 5 bases, and the junction held 10 bases outside the gene matches. CDR3 DNA: TGTGCCAGCAGCCAAGAGACGGGGGGGGGTCAAGGAGATACGCAGTATTTT. As protein: CASSQETGGGQGDTQYF.